This entry lists 11 T cell receptor beta chains sequenced from one sample in a study of T-cell memory formation after mild COVID-19. TCRdb itself ran the 5' RACE reads through MiXCR, one entry per CDR3 protein. The sample lists under 250,000 distinct CDR3 sequences; roughly 15% were seen once. Sequenced material: PBMCs or a T cell subset sorted from them (not recorded which). The receptor source for this set is an adult woman who had mild COVID-19 (a few samples of this study predate the infection). Cell type and time point are not known.

This clonotype was seen a handful of times. This chain uses TRBV18 with TRBJ2-2; D may be TRBD1 or TRBD2 (5 bases each). Trimming left V 4 bases short and J 2 bases short, with 14 bases between. Germline V gene sequence: CDR1 KGHSH, CDR2 LQKENI. The CDR3 extends over 16 amino acids. CDR3 sequence reads: CASSRDGRINTGELFF. The DNA of the CDR3 is TGTGCCAGCTCACGGGACGGACGGATCAACACCGGGGAGCTGTTTTTT.

The V and J genes are TRBV24-1 and TRBJ2-1; the D gene is possibly TRBD1 (6 bases). The CDR3 has 16 residues. The V gene's germline CDR1 is KGHDR and CDR2 SFDVKD. Trimming pared 5 bases from V and 4 bases from J, leaving 17 bases between. The CDR3 loop is CATSASGTQAYNEQFF. CDR3 sequence (DNA): TGTGCCACCAGTGCGTCCGGGACACAGGCATACAATGAGCAGTTCTTC.

This chain links TRBV7-6 with TRBJ2-1; 7 nucleotides line up with TRBD1. The V segment lost 2 bases and the J segment 5 bases; nucleotides outside the gene matches: 3. Germline V CDR1 and CDR2: SGHVS, FNYEAQ. This CDR3 comprises 14 residues. CDR3 nucleotide sequence: TGTGCCAGCAGCTTAAGGGGGACAGACAATGAGCAGTTCTTC. Amino acid sequence: CASSLRGTDNEQFF.

This clonotype was recorded a few times. The V call is TRBV5-1, the J call TRBJ2-7, with a possible D match to TRBD2 (5 bases). The V gene's germline CDR1 is SGHRS and CDR2 YFSETQ. V was trimmed by 5 bases and J by 1 base, leaving 13 bases between them. This CDR3 is built from 14 residues. CDR3 sequence (DNA): TGCGCCAGCAGTACCCTGAGCGGTTCCTACGAGCAGTACTTC. It is translated as CASSTLSGSYEQYF.

This clonotype was detected ten times or more. V is TRBV6-5 and J is TRBJ1-3; D is undetermined. The V and J ends lost 0 bases and 0 bases respectively, with 12 bases between them. The CDR3 totals 17 residues. Germline V gene sequence: CDR1 MNHEY, CDR2 SVGAGI. CDR3 sequence reads: CASSYSRRSYSGNTIYF. The CDR3 bases are TGTGCCAGCAGTTACTCGAGGCGGTCGTACTCTGGAAACACCATATATTTT.

A few counts support this clonotype. This sequence joins TRBV4-1 and TRBJ2-7, with D tentatively TRBD1 (6 bases). CDR1 is MGHRA, CDR2 YSYEKL, per germline. V shed 1 base and J shed 2 bases, with 12 bases lying between them. The CDR3 extends over 15 amino acids. CDR3 sequence: CASSQGQGGTYEQYF. The CDR3 DNA reads as TGCGCCAGCAGCCAAGGTCAAGGGGGTACCTACGAGCAGTACTTC.

This clonotype appeared a few times. The CDR3 sequence: CSVREGYEQYF. The DNA of the CDR3 is TGCAGTGTGAGGGAGGGGTACGAGCAGTACTTC. The chain recombines TRBV20-1 with TRBJ2-7; 7 positions match TRBD2. V lost 7 bases and J lost 4; bases outside the gene matches: 4. The CDR3 is 11 amino acids. CDR1 is DFQATT and CDR2 is SNEGSKA in the germline V gene (reference sequence).

There are a few counts of this clonotype. V is TRBV15 and J is TRBJ1-5; D may be TRBD1 (6 bases). Deletions cut 0 bases from V and 7 bases from J, with 16 bases between. This CDR3 is 16 amino acids long. The germline V gene encodes CDR1 LNHNV and CDR2 YYDKDF (reference sequence). The CDR3 here is CATSRDTGPSGQPQHF. The CDR3 nucleotides read TGTGCCACCAGCAGAGATACAGGGCCGTCGGGACAGCCCCAGCATTTT. The full variable domain, rest sourced from reference TRBV15 and TRBJ1-5, is DAMVIQNPRYQVTQFGKPVTLSCSQTLNHNVMYWYQQKSSQAPKLLFHYYDKDFNNEADTPDNFQSRRPNTSFCFLDIRSPGLGDTAMYLCATSRDTGPSGQPQHFGDGTRLSIL.

There are a few counts of this clonotype. CDR3 loop: CASSLEGEAPSGANVLTF. In DNA, the CDR3 is TGCGCCAGCAGCTTGGAGGGGGAGGCTCCCTCTGGGGCCAACGTCCTGACTTTC. The chain has TRBV5-1 and TRBJ2-6; D could derive from TRBD1 or TRBD2 (6 bases each). Germline CDR1 reads SGHRS; CDR2 reads YFSETQ. The CDR3 has 18 amino acids. The V and J ends lost 0 bases and 0 bases respectively, with 13 bases between them. The variable domain in full, completed from reference TRBV5-1 and TRBJ2-6, reads KAGVTQTPRYLIKTRGQQVTLSCSPISGHRSVSWYQQTPGQGLQFLFEYFSETQRNKGNFPGRFSGRQFSNSRSEMNVSTLELGDSALYLCASSLEGEAPSGANVLTFGAGSRLTVL.

This chain joins TRBV19 and TRBJ1-4, with 8 bases lining up with TRBD1. The V segment lost 10 bases and the J segment 5 bases; nucleotides outside the gene matches: 9. CDR1 and CDR2 (germline): LNHDA, SQIVND (reference sequence). The CDR3 contains 14 residues. The CDR3 DNA is TGTGCCACCTCCAACCGACAGGGGAATGAAAAACTGTTTTTT. This translates into CATSNRQGNEKLFF.

This clonotype came up a few times. V gene TRBV6-5 combines with J gene TRBJ1-2; D gene unclear. The CDR3 covers 13 residues. The V end lost 5 bases, the J end lost 2 bases, and 9 bases lay between the germline ends. Per germline, CDR1 MNHEY and CDR2 SVGAGI. The CDR3 coding sequence is TGTGCCAGCAGTCAGACATACAACTATGGCTACACCTTC. Amino acids: CASSQTYNYGYTF.